These 5 T cell receptor beta chains were all obtained from the same sample, sequenced in a study of cytomegalovirus exposure and HLA in healthy donors. Method: immunoSEQ multiplex PCR; TCRdb's copy keeps in-frame clones and lacks some. The table records more than 140,000 clones, 85% to 90% of them present only once. Source material: PBMCs. The receptors originated from a young woman in good health and CMV-seropositive.

This chain uses TRBV5-1 with TRBJ1-4; tentatively, D is TRBD1 (5 bases). The CDR3 contains 15 residues. Between the trimmed V and J ends, which lost 0 bases and 7 bases, there was a span of 13 bases. From germline, CDR1 is SGHRS and CDR2 YFSETQ. The CDR3 DNA is TGCGCCAGCAGCTTGGAAAGGGGTTCGATTGAAAAACTGTTTTTT. It is translated as CASSLERGSIEKLFF.

This clone appeared a few times. V is TRBV2 and J is TRBJ2-7, with a tentative D call TRBD2 (5 bases). The CDR3 sequence is 12 residues long. Trimming cost V 6 bases and J 3 bases, with 9 bases left between them. CDR1 and CDR2 (germline): SNHLY, FYNNEI. In nucleotides, the CDR3 is TGTGCCAGCAGGTTACTAGGCTACGAGCAGTACTTC. Its protein product is CASRLLGYEQYF.

The table lists this clone with a count of one. This chain connects TRBV25-1 to TRBJ2-7; 11 positions match TRBD2. The CDR3 consists of 15 residues. Looked up from germline, CDR1 is MGHDK and CDR2 is SYGVNS. V dropped 10 bases and J dropped 2; count of bases not matched to a gene: 10. The CDR3 loop is CATRTSGRGTYEQYF. CDR3 nucleotide sequence: TGTGCCACCCGAACTAGCGGGAGAGGCACCTACGAGCAGTACTTC.

The rearrangement joins TRBV11-3 to TRBJ1-3; no clear D gene. Deletions cut 0 bases from V and 4 bases from J, with 10 bases between. The CDR3 loop spans 15 amino acids. Germline loops: CDR1 SGHNT, CDR2 YENEEA. The CDR3 DNA sequence: TGTGCCAGCAGCTTAGAGACACAGCGGGGAAACACCATATATTTT. It yields the protein CASSLETQRGNTIYF.

The CDR3 region is CASSLDTPSGGYYNEQFF. CDR3 nucleotide sequence: TGTGCCAGCAGCTTAGATACCCCTAGCGGGGGCTACTACAATGAGCAGTTCTTC. V gene TRBV11-1 combines with J gene TRBJ2-1; 10 bases map to TRBD2. CDR3 size: 18 residues. The germline V gene encodes CDR1 SGHAT and CDR2 FQDESV (reference sequence). Unmatched junction bases numbered 9, after V lost 1 base and J lost 3 bases.